The entry below gives a single T cell receptor (beta chain) sequence along with its context. In the study's own analysis: Amplification of reference gene primers provided the estimated nucleated cell counts. Clones were read by immunoSEQ multiplex PCR, and TCRdb kept only the in-frame ones, dropping some. V and J calls plus clone size are reproduced from that table; the DNA served to infer D and trimming. The sample holds approximately 190,000 clones; 84% are singletons and the top ten take under 4%. These data belong to a study of blood T cell repertoires in COVID-19. Across the study: The origin of the acute and convalescent COVID-19 samples was the United States, Italy and Spain.

This CDR3 is built from 20 residues. Germline loops: CDR1 SGHTA, CDR2 FQGNSA. The V segment lost 0 bases and the J segment 5 bases; nucleotides outside the gene matches: 20. Cohorts were assigned according to the clinical history that participants reported. The sample taken for sequencing was PBMCs or T cells enriched from blood (not recorded which). The receptor's source is a woman aged 25 to 45 who had been exposed to COVID-19. The J gene is TRBJ2-5, the V gene TRBV7-2, with 8 bases aligning to TRBD2. The CDR3 bases are TGTGCCAGCAGCTTAGCCCGACGCTGGGGTTCGCTAGCGGGTCTGGAGACCCAGTACTTC. Its protein product is CASSLARRWGSLAGLETQYF. Filled out from reference TRBV7-2 and TRBJ2-5, the complete variable domain reads GAGVSQSPSNKVTEKGKDVELRCDPISGHTALYWYRQSLGQGLEFLIYFQGNSAPDKSGLPSDRFSAERTGGSVSTLTIQRTQQEDSAVYLCASSLARRWGSLAGLETQYFGPGTRLLVL.